These T cell receptor beta chains were read from a single sample in a study of OX40 agonist ivuxolimab in advanced cancers. Sequenced by immunoSEQ multiplex PCR; TCRdb stores in-frame clones only, minus some. The sample yields 100,000 to 150,000 clones, approximately 94% seen once. The source was CD4+ or CD8+ T cells sorted from blood, collected in a trial of the OX40 agonist ivuxolimab. These receptors all stem from an adult with an advanced solid tumor such as melanoma, head and neck, liver or kidney cancer. CDR3s include the opening cysteine and the closing phenylalanine or tryptophan. A D gene is named only where the DNA matches it firmly. A row's size may be missing; if present it is once, few, many or a size class.

j_call	d_call	cdr3_length	v_call	clone_size	cdr3_nt	cdr3_aa
TRBJ1-1	TRBD1	18	TRBV19	-	TGTGCCAGTAGTATGGGAAGGGGGCCCAACTTCATGAACACTGAAGCTTTCTTT	CASSMGRGPNFMNTEAFF
TRBJ2-7	-	16	TRBV21-1	-	TGTGCCAGCAGCACCCAACAGGTCTCCGCCGGGGGCGAGCAGTACTTC	CASSTQQVSAGGEQYF
TRBJ1-5	-	15	TRBV7-2	-	TGTGCCAGCAGCTTAGAACGAGGGCAGAATCAGCCCCAGCATTTT	CASSLERGQNQPQHF
TRBJ1-2	TRBD1	16	TRBV9	once	TGTGCCAGCAGCCCACGGTGGGGACAGCCAAACTATGGCTACACCTTC	CASSPRWGQPNYGYTF
TRBJ2-3	TRBD1	13	TRBV2	-	TGTGCCAGCTTGACAGGGCCCACAGATACGCAGTATTTT	CASLTGPTDTQYF
TRBJ1-1	TRBD1	15	TRBV27	-	TGTGCCAGCAGTCCGGGGACAGGGATTAACACTGAAGCTTTCTTT	CASSPGTGINTEAFF
TRBJ1-4	-	15	TRBV19	-	TGTGCCAGTAGTAACCGGGGACGAAGGAATGAAAAACTGTTTTTT	CASSNRGRRNEKLFF
TRBJ1-6	-	14	TRBV15	-	TGTGCCACCAGCAGGGACAGCTATAATTCACCCCTCCACTTT	CATSRDSYNSPLHF
TRBJ1-1	-	11	TRBV2	few	TGTGGCGTCGGGGGGAACACTGAAGCTTTCTTT	CGVGGNTEAFF
TRBJ2-7	-	13	TRBV7-9	-	TGTGCCAGCAGCTCGCGCGCCGGGCCTGAGCAGTACTTC	CASSSRAGPEQYF
TRBJ2-7	TRBD1	15	TRBV10-3	-	TGTGCCATCAGTGAGTCAAAACAGGGGGCGGGCGAGCAGTACTTC	CAISESKQGAGEQYF
TRBJ1-6	TRBD1	20	TRBV13	once	TGTGCCAGCAGCGACCGCGGGGGACAGGGAGGGAGCTCCTATAATTCACCCCTCCACTTT	CASSDRGGQGGSSYNSPLHF
TRBJ2-3	-	15	TRBV27	-	TGTGCCAGCAGTCAGGGACGTTTAAGCACAGATACGCAGTATTTT	CASSQGRLSTDTQYF
TRBJ1-5	-	13	TRBV6-5	-	TGTGCCAGCAGTTATGGAGGGAATCAGCCCCAGCATTTT	CASSYGGNQPQHF
TRBJ2-3	-	13	TRBV11-3	once	TGTGCCAGCAGCTTAAGGGAGACAGATACGCAGTATTTT	CASSLRETDTQYF
TRBJ2-2	TRBD2	14	TRBV10-3	-	TGTGCCATCGCAGAGTGGGACTATCACGGGGAGCTGTTTTTT	CAIAEWDYHGELFF
TRBJ2-1	TRBD1	16	TRBV11-1	-	TGTGCCAGCAGCCACAGGGGGACAGGGGGCGGAAATGAGCAGTTCTTC	CASSHRGTGGGNEQFF
TRBJ1-2	-	16	TRBV4-3	-	TGCGCCAGCAGCCAGGGTGGAGGGGTTGATGACTATGGCTACACCTTC	CASSQGGGVDDYGYTF
TRBJ2-3	TRBD2	16	TRBV6-5	-	TGTGCCAGCAGTTACTCGTACCGGGGGGACCAAGATACGCAGTATTTT	CASSYSYRGDQDTQYF
TRBJ2-7	-	13	TRBV4-1	-	TGCGCCAGCAGCCCCCTGACGGTCTACGAGCAGTACTTC	CASSPLTVYEQYF
TRBJ1-3	-	14	TRBV10-3	-	TGTGCCATCATGGCAGGAGGTTCTGGAAACACCATATATTTT	CAIMAGGSGNTIYF
TRBJ2-7	TRBD2	15	TRBV7-7	-	TGTGCTAGCAGCCCGACTAGCGGGAGCCTAAACGAGCAGTACTTC	CASSPTSGSLNEQYF
TRBJ1-6	-	15	TRBV6-6	-	TGTGCCAGCAGTTACGGCTCCGGGCATAATTCACCCCTCCACTTT	CASSYGSGHNSPLHF
TRBJ1-4	-	15	TRBV28	-	TGTGCCAGCAGTCTTACAGGGACTCGGAAAGAAAAACTGTTTTTT	CASSLTGTRKEKLFF
TRBJ1-2	-	15	TRBV7-2	once	TGTGCCAGCAGCTTACATGGGATTATGATCTATGGCTACACCTTC	CASSLHGIMIYGYTF
TRBJ1-4	TRBD1	16	TRBV7-9	-	TGTGCCAGCAGCTCTATGACTCGGACAGGTGGCGAAAAACTGTTTTTT	CASSSMTRTGGEKLFF
TRBJ2-7	-	14	TRBV7-2	-	TGTGCCAGCAGCTTCACAGGGCAAAACTACGAGCAGTACTTC	CASSFTGQNYEQYF
TRBJ2-7	TRBD2	16	TRBV7-2	-	TGTGCCAGCAGCTTAGCGGCGACTAGCGGGGCCTACGAGCAGTACTTC	CASSLAATSGAYEQYF
TRBJ1-2	TRBD1	13	TRBV7-2	-	TGTGCCAGCAGTGTCGGACAGGGCCATGGCTACACCTTC	CASSVGQGHGYTF
TRBJ1-2	TRBD1	14	TRBV6-5	once	TGTGCCAGCAGTTTGGGGACAGATTACTATGGCTACACCTTC	CASSLGTDYYGYTF
TRBJ2-5	-	13	TRBV7-2	-	TGTGCCAGCAGCCCGGGGATCCAAGAGACCCAGTACTTC	CASSPGIQETQYF
TRBJ1-2	-	13	TRBV7-2	once	TGTGCCAGCAGCTTAGACAAGAACTATGGCTACACCTTC	CASSLDKNYGYTF
TRBJ2-2	TRBD1	15	TRBV7-3	-	TGTGCCAGCAGCTTCCCGGGACAGAGCACCGGGGAGCTGTTTTTT	CASSFPGQSTGELFF
TRBJ1-2	-	14	TRBV29-1	-	TGCAGCGTTTACCGGGGAGGCCAGGACTATGGCTACACCTTC	CSVYRGGQDYGYTF
TRBJ2-6	-	19	TRBV15	-	TGTGCCACCAGCAGACAAACAGGGTTCTTGGGCTCTGGGGCCAACGTCCTGACTTTC	CATSRQTGFLGSGANVLTF
TRBJ1-4	-	16	TRBV6-5	once	TGTGCCAGCAGTTACGATGCAGGGGATTGGAATGAAAAACTGTTTTTT	CASSYDAGDWNEKLFF